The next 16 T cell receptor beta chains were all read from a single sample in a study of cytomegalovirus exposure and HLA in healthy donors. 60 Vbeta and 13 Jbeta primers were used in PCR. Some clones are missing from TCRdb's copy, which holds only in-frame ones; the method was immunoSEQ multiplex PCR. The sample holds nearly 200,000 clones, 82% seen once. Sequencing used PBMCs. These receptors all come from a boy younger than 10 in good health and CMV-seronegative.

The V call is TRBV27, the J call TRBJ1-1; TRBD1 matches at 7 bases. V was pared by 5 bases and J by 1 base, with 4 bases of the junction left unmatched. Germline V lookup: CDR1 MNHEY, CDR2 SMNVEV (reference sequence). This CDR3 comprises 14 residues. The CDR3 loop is CASSIGTANTEAFF. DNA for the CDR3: TGTGCCAGCAGTATAGGGACAGCGAACACTGAAGCTTTCTTT.

The DNA for the CDR3 is TGTGCCAGCAGCTTAGAGGCAGGTCCGTATGAAAAACTGTTTTTT. It yields the protein CASSLEAGPYEKLFF. The chain is built from TRBV7-8 and TRBJ1-4; D gene uncertain. The CDR3 is made up of 15 amino acids. V shed 1 base and J shed 6 bases, with 12 bases lying between them. CDR1 and CDR2 (germline): SGHVS, FQNEAQ.

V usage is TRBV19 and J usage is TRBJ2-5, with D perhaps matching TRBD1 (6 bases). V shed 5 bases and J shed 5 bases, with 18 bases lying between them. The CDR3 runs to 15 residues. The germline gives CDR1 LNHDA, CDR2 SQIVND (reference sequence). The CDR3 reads CASSSGQTIFETQYF. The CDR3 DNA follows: TGTGCCAGTAGTTCTGGACAGACCATCTTTGAGACCCAGTACTTC.

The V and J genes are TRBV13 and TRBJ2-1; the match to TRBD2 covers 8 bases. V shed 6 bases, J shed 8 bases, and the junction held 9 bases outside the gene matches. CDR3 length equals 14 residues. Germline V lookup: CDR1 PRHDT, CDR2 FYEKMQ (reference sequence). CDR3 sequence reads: CASSTSGSSDEQFF. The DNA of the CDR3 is TGTGCCAGCAGTACTAGCGGTTCCTCGGATGAGCAGTTCTTC.

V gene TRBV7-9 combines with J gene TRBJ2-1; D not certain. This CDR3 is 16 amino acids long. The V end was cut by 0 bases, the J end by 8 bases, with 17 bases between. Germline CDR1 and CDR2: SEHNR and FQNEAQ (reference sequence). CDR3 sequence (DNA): TGTGCCAGCAGCTTAGCCCTTCCCCCCGGTCAATATGAGCAGTTCTTC. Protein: CASSLALPPGQYEQFF.

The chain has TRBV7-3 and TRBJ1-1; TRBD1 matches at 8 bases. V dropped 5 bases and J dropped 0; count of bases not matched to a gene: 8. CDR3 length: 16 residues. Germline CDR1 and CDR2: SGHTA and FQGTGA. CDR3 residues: CASSATGGVMNTEAFF. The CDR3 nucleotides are TGTGCCAGCAGCGCCACAGGGGGTGTGATGAACACTGAAGCTTTCTTT.

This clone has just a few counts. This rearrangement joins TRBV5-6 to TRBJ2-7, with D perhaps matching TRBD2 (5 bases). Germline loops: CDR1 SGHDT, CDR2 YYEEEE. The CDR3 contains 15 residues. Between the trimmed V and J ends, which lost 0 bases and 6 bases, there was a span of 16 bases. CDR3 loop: CASSLAGPGVGEQYF. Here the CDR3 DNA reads TGTGCCAGCAGCTTGGCTGGACCCGGGGTAGGCGAGCAGTACTTC. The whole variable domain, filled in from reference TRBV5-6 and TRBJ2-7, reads DAGVTQSPTHLIKTRGQQVTLRCSPKSGHDTVSWYQQALGQGPQFIFQYYEEEERQRGNFPDRFSGHQFPNYSSELNVNALLLGDSALYLCASSLAGPGVGEQYFGPGTRLTVT.

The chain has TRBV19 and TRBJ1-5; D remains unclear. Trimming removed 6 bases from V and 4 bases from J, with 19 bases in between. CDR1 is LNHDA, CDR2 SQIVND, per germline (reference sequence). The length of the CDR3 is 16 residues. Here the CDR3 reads CASSTGSYMVNQPQHF. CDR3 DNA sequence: TGTGCCAGTAGCACCGGGAGTTACATGGTTAATCAGCCCCAGCATTTT. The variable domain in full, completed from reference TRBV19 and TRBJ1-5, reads DGGITQSPKYLFRKEGQNVTLSCEQNLNHDAMYWYRQDPGQGLRLIYYSQIVNDFQKGDIAEGYSVSREKKESFPLTVTSAQKNPTAFYLCASSTGSYMVNQPQHFGDGTRLSIL.

CDR3 region: CASSIPGTDEAFF. CDR3 DNA sequence: TGTGCCAGCTCAATACCCGGGACAGATGAAGCTTTCTTT. The chain couples TRBV18 to TRBJ1-1, with 7 positions matching TRBD1. Unmatched junction bases numbered 7, after V lost 5 bases and J lost 7 bases. This CDR3 has 13 residues. Germline CDR1 KGHSH, CDR2 LQKENI.

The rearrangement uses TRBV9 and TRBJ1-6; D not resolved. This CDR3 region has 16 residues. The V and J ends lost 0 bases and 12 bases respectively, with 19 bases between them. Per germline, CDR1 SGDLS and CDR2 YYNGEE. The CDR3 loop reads CASSVGPPDRSGPLHF. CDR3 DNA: TGTGCCAGCAGCGTAGGTCCGCCAGATAGAAGCGGACCCCTCCACTTT.

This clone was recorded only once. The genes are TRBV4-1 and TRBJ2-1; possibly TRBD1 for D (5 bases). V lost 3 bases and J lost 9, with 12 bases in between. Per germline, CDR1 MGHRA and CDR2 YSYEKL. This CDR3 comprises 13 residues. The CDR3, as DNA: TGCGCCAGCAGCCAGGTACCAAGGGGTGAGCAGTTCTTC. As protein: CASSQVPRGEQFF.

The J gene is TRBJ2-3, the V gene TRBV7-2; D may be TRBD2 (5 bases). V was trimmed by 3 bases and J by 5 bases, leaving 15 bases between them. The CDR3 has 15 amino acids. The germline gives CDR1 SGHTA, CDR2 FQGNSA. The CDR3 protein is CASSFVPGVLDTQYF. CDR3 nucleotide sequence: TGTGCCAGCAGCTTTGTGCCCGGGGTTCTAGATACGCAGTATTTT.

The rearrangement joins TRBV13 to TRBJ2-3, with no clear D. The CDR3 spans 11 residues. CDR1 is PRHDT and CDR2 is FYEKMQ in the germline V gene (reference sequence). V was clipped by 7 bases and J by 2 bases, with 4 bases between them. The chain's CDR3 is CASKATDTQYF. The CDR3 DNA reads TGTGCCAGCAAAGCCACAGATACGCAGTATTTT.

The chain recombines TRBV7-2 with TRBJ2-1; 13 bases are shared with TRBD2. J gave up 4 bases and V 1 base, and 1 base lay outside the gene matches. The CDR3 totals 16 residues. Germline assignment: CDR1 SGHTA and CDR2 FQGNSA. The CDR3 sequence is CASSLVGLAGYNEQFF. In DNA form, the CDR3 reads TGTGCCAGCAGCTTAGTGGGACTAGCGGGATACAATGAGCAGTTCTTC.

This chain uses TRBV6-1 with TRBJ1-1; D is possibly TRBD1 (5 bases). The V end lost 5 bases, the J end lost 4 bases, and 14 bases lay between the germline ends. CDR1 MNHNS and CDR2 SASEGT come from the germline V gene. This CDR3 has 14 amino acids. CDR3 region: CASSSGIWGTEAFF. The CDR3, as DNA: TGTGCCAGCAGTTCAGGGATCTGGGGCACTGAAGCTTTCTTT.

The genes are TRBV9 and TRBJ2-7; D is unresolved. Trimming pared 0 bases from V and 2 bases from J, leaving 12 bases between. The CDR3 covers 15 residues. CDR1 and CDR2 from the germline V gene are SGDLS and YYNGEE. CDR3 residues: CASSVDALETYEQYF. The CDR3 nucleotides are TGTGCCAGCAGCGTAGATGCCCTGGAGACCTACGAGCAGTACTTC.